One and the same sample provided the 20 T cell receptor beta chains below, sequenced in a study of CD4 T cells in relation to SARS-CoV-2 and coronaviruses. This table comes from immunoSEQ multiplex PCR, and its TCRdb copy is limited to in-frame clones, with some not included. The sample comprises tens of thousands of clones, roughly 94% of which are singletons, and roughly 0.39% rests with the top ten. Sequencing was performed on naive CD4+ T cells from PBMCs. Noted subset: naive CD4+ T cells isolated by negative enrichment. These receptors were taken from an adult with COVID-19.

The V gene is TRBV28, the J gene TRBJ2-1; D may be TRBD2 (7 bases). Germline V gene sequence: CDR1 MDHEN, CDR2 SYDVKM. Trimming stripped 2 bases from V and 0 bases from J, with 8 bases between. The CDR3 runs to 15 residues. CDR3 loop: CASSLGGASYNEQFF. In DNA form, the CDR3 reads TGTGCCAGCAGTTTAGGGGGGGCCTCCTACAATGAGCAGTTCTTC.

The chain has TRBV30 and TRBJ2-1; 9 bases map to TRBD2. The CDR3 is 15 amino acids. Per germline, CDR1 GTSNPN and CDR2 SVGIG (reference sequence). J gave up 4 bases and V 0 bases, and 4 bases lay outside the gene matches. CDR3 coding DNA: TGTGCCTGGAGTGTTAGCGGGAGTATTTACAATGAGCAGTTCTTC. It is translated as CAWSVSGSIYNEQFF.

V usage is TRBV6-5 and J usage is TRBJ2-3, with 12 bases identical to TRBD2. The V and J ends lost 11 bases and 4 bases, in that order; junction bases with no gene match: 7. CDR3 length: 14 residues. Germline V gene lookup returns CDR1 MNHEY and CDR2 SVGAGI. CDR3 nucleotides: TGTGCCGGTACTAGCGGGAGGCTTGCAGATACGCAGTATTTT. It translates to CAGTSGRLADTQYF.

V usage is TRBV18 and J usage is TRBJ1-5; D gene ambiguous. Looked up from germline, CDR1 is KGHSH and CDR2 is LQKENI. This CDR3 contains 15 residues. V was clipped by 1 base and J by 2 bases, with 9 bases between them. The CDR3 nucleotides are TGTGCCAGCTCACCACAGGCAACTCGCAATCAGCCCCAGCATTTT. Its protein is CASSPQATRNQPQHF.

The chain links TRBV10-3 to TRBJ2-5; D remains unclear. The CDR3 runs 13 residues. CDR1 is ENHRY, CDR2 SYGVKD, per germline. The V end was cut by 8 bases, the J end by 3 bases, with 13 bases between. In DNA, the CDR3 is TGTGCCATCGGGGAACCTAAAAAAGAGACCCAGTACTTC. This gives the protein CAIGEPKKETQYF.

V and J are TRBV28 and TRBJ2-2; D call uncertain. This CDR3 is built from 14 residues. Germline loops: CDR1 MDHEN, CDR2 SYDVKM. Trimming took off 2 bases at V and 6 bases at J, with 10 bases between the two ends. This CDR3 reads CASSLRQVAGELFF. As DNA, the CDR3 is TGTGCCAGCAGTTTAAGGCAGGTCGCCGGGGAGCTGTTTTTT.

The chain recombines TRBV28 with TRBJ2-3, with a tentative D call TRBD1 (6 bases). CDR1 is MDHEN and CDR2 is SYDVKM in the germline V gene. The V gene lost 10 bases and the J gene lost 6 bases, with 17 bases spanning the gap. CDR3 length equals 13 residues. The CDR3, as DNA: TGTGCCACTCGGACAGAAGTGGGGGATACGCAGTATTTT. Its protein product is CATRTEVGDTQYF.

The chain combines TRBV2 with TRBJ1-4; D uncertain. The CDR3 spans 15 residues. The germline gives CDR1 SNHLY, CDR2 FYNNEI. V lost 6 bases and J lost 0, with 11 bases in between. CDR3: CASSDDTATNEKLFF. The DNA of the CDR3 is TGTGCCAGCAGCGACGACACCGCAACTAATGAAAAACTGTTTTTT.

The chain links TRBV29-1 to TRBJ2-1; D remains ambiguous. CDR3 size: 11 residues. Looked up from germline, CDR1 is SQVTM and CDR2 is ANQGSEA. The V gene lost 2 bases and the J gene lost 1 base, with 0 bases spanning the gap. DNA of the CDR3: TGCAGCGTTGAATCCTACAATGAGCAGTTCTTC. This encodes CSVESYNEQFF.

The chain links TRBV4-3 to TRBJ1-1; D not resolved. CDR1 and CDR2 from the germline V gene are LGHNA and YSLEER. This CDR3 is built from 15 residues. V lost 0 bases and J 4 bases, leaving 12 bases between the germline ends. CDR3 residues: CASSQDEGIGTEAFF. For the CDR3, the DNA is TGCGCCAGCAGCCAAGACGAGGGTATCGGCACTGAAGCTTTCTTT.

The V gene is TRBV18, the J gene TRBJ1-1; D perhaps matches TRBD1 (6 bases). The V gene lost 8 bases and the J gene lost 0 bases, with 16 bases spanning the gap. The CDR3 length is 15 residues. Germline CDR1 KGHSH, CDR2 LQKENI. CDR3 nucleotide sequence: TGTGCCAGCACCTTGACAGGTATGATGAACACTGAAGCTTTCTTT. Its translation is CASTLTGMMNTEAFF.

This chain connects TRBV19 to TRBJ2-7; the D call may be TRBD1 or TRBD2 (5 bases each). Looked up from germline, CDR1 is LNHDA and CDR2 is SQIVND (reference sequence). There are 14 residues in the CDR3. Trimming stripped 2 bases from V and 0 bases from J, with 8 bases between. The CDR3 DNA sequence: TGTGCCAGTAGTATAAAGGGGAGCTCCTACGAGCAGTACTTC. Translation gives CASSIKGSSYEQYF.

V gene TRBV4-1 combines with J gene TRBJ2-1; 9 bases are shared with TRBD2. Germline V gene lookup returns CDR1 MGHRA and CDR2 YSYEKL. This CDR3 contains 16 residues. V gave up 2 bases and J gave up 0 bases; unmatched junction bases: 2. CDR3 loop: CASSQFSGSSYNEQFF. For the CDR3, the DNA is TGCGCCAGCAGCCAATTTAGCGGGAGCTCCTACAATGAGCAGTTCTTC.

The CDR3 bases are TGTGCCAGCAGCTTCTCGGGTTGGGACACTGAAGCTTTCTTT. Translating it yields CASSFSGWDTEAFF. The rearrangement uses TRBV7-2 and TRBJ1-1; the D is unclear. This CDR3 has 14 amino acids. Germline CDR1 SGHTA, CDR2 FQGNSA. The V end lost 3 bases, the J end lost 3 bases, and 11 bases lay between the germline ends.

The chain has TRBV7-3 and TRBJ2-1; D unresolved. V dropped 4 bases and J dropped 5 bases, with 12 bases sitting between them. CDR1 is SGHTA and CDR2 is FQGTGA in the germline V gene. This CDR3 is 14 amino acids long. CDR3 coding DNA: TGTGCCAGCAGCTCCACTCGACATAACAATGAGCAGTTCTTC. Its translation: CASSSTRHNNEQFF.

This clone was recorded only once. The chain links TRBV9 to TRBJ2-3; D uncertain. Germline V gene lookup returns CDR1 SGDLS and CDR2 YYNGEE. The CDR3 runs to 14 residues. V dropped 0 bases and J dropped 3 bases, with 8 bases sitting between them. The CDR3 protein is CASSVGVTTDTQYF. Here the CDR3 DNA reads TGTGCCAGCAGCGTAGGAGTGACGACAGATACGCAGTATTTT.

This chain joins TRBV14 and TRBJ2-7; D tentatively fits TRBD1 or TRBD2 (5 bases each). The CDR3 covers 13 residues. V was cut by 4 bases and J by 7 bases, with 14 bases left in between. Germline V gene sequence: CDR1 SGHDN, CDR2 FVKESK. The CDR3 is CASSPGWGGEQYF. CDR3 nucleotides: TGTGCCAGCAGCCCCGGGTGGGGCGGGGAGCAGTACTTC.

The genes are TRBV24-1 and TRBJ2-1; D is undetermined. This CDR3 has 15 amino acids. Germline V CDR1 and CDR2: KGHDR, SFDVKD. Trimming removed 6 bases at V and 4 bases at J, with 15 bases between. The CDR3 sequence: CATSSSFLEYNEQFF. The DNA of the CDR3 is TGTGCCACCAGTTCGTCGTTTTTGGAGTACAATGAGCAGTTCTTC.

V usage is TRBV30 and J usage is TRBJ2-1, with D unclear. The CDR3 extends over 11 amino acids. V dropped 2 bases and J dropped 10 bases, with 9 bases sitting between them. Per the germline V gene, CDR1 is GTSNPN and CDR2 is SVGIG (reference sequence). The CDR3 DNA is TGTGCCTGGAGTTTTTACCCCGAGCAGTTCTTC. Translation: CAWSFYPEQFF.

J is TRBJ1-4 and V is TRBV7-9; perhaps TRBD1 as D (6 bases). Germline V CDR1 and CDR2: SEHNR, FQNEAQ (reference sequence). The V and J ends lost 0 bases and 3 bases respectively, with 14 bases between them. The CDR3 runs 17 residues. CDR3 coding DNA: TGTGCCAGCAGCTTAGCCAACAGGGCTGAGTCTAATGAAAAACTGTTTTTT. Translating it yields CASSLANRAESNEKLFF. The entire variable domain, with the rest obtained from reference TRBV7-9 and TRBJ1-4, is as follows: DTGVSQNPRHKITKRGQNVTFRCDPISEHNRLYWYRQTLGQGPEFLTYFQNEAQLEKSRLLSDRFSAERPKGSFSTLEIQRTEQGDSAMYLCASSLANRAESNEKLFFGSGTQLSVL.